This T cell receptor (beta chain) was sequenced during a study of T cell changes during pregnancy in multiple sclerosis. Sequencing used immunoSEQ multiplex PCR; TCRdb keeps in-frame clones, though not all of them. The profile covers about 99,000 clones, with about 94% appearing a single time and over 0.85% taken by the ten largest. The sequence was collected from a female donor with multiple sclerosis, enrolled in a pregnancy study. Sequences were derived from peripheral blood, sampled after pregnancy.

CDR3 DNA sequence: TGTGCCAGCGGCGATGGGAGCGGGGGGAATGGCTACACCTTC. Encoded protein: CASGDGSGGNGYTF. The J gene is TRBJ1-2, the V gene TRBV7-6; weak D call: TRBD1 (5 bases). The germline gives CDR1 SGHVS, CDR2 FNYEAQ. The V and J ends lost 8 bases and 6 bases respectively, with 19 bases between them. This CDR3 comprises 14 residues.